The 11 T cell receptor beta chains listed next were all sequenced from one sample in a study of T-cell reconstitution after alpha-beta-depleted transplantation in children. This sample's TCRbeta library carried unique molecular identifier barcodes. Each CDR3 protein is one row after TCRdb ran MiXCR on the PCR reads. Here the sample spans 900,000 or so distinct CDR3 sequences, around 15% being singletons. Sample: PBMCs, mostly from graft donor cells, taken 360 days after TCRalphabeta/CD19-depleted stem cell transplant. Receptors originate from a male patient aged 10 to 17 who had a stem cell transplant for acute lymphoblastic leukemia, so the T cells may come from the graft donor.

This clonotype was detected a few times. V and J are TRBV6-4 and TRBJ2-1; 9 bases line up with TRBD2. Germline V gives CDR1 MRHNA, CDR2 SNTAGT. V was pared by 0 bases and J by 7 bases, with 4 bases of the junction left unmatched. This CDR3 spans 15 amino acids. The CDR3 region has the DNA TGTGCCAGCAGTGACTCGCTAGCGGGATTTAATGAGCAGTTCTTC. Translating gives CASSDSLAGFNEQFF.

The gene calls are TRBV27 and TRBJ2-7, with 10 bases that match TRBD2. The V gene's germline CDR1 is MNHEY and CDR2 SMNVEV (reference sequence). The CDR3 consists of 14 residues. Germline trimming cut 4 bases from V and 2 bases from J; bases unmatched to any gene: 2. The CDR3 reads CASSYTSGTYEQYF. The CDR3 DNA reads as TGTGCCAGCAGTTATACTAGCGGGACCTACGAGCAGTACTTC.

This clonotype was seen ten or more times. The genes are TRBV5-1 and TRBJ2-7, with unresolved D. The CDR3 has 14 residues. Trimming stripped 3 bases from V and 4 bases from J, with 14 bases between. From germline, CDR1 is SGHRS and CDR2 YFSETQ. The CDR3 region has the DNA TGCGCCAGCAGCTCCAGGACGGAACTTTACGAGCAGTACTTC. As protein: CASSSRTELYEQYF.

This clonotype was seen many times. The chain carries TRBV20-1 and TRBJ2-1; 12 bases fit TRBD2. The CDR3 runs 17 residues. J was trimmed by 0 bases and V by 7 bases; bases with no gene match: 10. Germline CDR1 and CDR2: DFQATT and SNEGSKA (reference sequence). CDR3 sequence (DNA): TGCAGTGTCAGCTCCCTAGCGGGAGGGCCCTCCTACAATGAGCAGTTCTTC. It codes for CSVSSLAGGPSYNEQFF.

This clonotype was found a few times. The rearrangement links TRBV20-1 to TRBJ2-7, with 8 bases that match TRBD1. Germline lookup yields CDR1 DFQATT and CDR2 SNEGSKA (reference sequence). The CDR3 totals 14 residues. V was pared by 6 bases and J by 6 bases, with 13 bases of the junction left unmatched. DNA of the CDR3: TGCAGTGCCAGTTACGGGACAGGAGTCGGCGAGCAGTACTTC. It encodes CSASYGTGVGEQYF.

This clonotype was seen only a few times. The chain couples TRBV12-5 to TRBJ2-1; TRBD1 might be the D (5 bases). Trimming pared 6 bases from V and 8 bases from J, leaving 32 bases between. The CDR3 is made up of 19 amino acids. Germline CDR1 reads LGHNT; CDR2 reads FRNRAP. CDR3 coding DNA: TGTGCTAGTGGCCTCCTATCCAACCCGCGACAGAGGCCACTCGATGAGCAGTTCTTC. Translating it yields CASGLLSNPRQRPLDEQFF. Full variable domain (rest looked up from reference TRBV12-5 and TRBJ2-1): DARVTQTPRHKVTEMGQEVTMRCQPILGHNTVFWYRQTMMQGLELLAYFRNRAPLDDSGMPKDRFSAEMPDATLATLKIQPSEPRDSAVYFCASGLLSNPRQRPLDEQFFGPGTRLTVL.

This clonotype has a handful of counts. V gene TRBV2 combines with J gene TRBJ1-3, with 7 bases identical to TRBD1. Germline CDR1 SNHLY, CDR2 FYNNEI. V lost 8 bases and J lost 0; bases outside the gene matches: 4. The CDR3 runs to 14 residues. The CDR3 loop reads CASGQGDSGNTIYF. The CDR3 DNA reads TGTGCCAGCGGTCAGGGGGACTCTGGAAACACCATATATTTT.

This clonotype was observed a few times. The V and J genes are TRBV11-3 and TRBJ1-5, with D hard to call. The CDR3 is made up of 13 amino acids. Trimming took 5 bases from V and 0 from J, leaving 5 bases between them. Per the germline V gene, CDR1 is SGHNT and CDR2 is YENEEA. The CDR3 reads CASSASSNQPQHF. The CDR3 nucleotides are TGTGCCAGCAGCGCTAGTAGCAATCAGCCCCAGCATTTT.

Many counts were recorded for this clonotype. The CDR3 is CASSLVGQGMGVAKNIQYF. In DNA, the CDR3 is TGTGCCAGCAGCTTAGTTGGACAGGGGATGGGCGTAGCCAAAAACATTCAGTACTTC. The chain has TRBV7-8 and TRBJ2-4, with 9 bases aligning to TRBD1. Germline V lookup: CDR1 SGHVS, CDR2 FQNEAQ. The CDR3 covers 19 residues. V was clipped by 1 base and J by 0 bases; unmatched bases: 10.

The chain recombines TRBV6-1 with TRBJ2-5; D call uncertain. V was pared by 7 bases and J by 2 bases, with 11 bases between. CDR3 size: 13 residues. Germline loops: CDR1 MNHNS, CDR2 SASEGT. The DNA of the CDR3 is TGTGCCAGCACCCTCCGACCGCAAGAGACCCAGTACTTC. This translates into CASTLRPQETQYF.

The chain links TRBV19 to TRBJ2-3; D is uncertain. V lost 3 bases, J lost 4 bases, and 11 bases lay in between. The CDR3 spans 14 residues. From germline, CDR1 is LNHDA and CDR2 SQIVND (reference sequence). CDR3 sequence: CASSIAASADTQYF. CDR3 nucleotide sequence: TGTGCCAGTAGTATCGCCGCCAGCGCAGATACGCAGTATTTT.